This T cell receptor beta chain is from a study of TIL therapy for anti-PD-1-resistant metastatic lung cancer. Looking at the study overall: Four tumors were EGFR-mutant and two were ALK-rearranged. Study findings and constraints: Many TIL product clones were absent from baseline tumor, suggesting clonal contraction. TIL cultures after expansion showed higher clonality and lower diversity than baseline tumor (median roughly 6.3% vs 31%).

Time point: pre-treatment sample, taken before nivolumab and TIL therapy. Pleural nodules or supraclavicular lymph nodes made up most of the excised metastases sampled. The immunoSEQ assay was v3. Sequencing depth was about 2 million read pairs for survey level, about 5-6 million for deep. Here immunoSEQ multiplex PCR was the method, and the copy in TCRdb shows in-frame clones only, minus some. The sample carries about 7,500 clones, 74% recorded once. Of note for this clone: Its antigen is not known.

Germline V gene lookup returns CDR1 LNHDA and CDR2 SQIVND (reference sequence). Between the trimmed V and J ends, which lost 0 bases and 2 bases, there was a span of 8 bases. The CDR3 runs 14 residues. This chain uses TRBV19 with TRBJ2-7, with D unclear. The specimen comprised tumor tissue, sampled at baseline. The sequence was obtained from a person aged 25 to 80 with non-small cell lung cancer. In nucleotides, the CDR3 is TGTGCCAGTAGTATAGAGGGAACACCCTACGAGCAGTACTTC. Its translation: CASSIEGTPYEQYF.